Presented here are 7 T cell receptor beta chains from one specimen sequenced in a study of blood T cell repertoires in COVID-19. Sequencing was performed with immunoSEQ multiplex PCR; in TCRdb, only in-frame clones are kept and a portion is missing. The sample holds approximately 100,000 clones; roughly 85% are singletons and the top ten take less than 3.5%. Sequencing input: PBMCs or T cells enriched from blood (not recorded which). The origin of the receptors is a woman between 45 and 65 years old who had recovered from COVID-19.

In this sample, this clone turned up a few times. V gene TRBV5-4 combines with J gene TRBJ2-7; TRBD2 aligns across 11 bases. V was pared by 4 bases and J by 2 bases, with 5 bases of the junction left unmatched. The germline V gene encodes CDR1 SGHNT and CDR2 YYREEE (reference sequence). This CDR3 contains 15 residues. CDR3 protein: CASSRGLAETYEQYF. CDR3 nucleotides: TGTGCCAGCAGCCGGGGACTAGCGGAGACCTACGAGCAGTACTTC.

This chain joins TRBV3-1 (or the pseudogene TRBV3-2) and TRBJ2-7; TRBD1 is a possible D gene (6 bases). This CDR3 spans 11 amino acids. CDR1 is LGHDT and CDR2 is YNNKEL in the germline V gene (reference sequence). Between the trimmed V and J ends, which lost 10 bases and 2 bases, there was a span of 9 bases. In DNA, the CDR3 is TGTGCCACCAAGGGGGCCTACGAGCAGTACTTC. Translated, it gives CATKGAYEQYF.

In this sample, this clone turned up a few times. The chain recombines TRBV4-2 with TRBJ2-2; D is ambiguous. The V end lost 5 bases, the J end lost 1 base, and 5 bases lay between the germline ends. The V gene's germline CDR1 is LGHNA and CDR2 YNFKEQ. The CDR3 is made up of 13 amino acids. CDR3 amino acids: CASSFGNTGELFF. In nucleotides, the CDR3 is TGTGCCAGCAGCTTCGGGAACACCGGGGAGCTGTTTTTT.

The genes are TRBV27 and TRBJ2-1; 11 bases match TRBD1. The ends lost 0 bases at V and 10 bases at J; junction bases unmatched: 5. The CDR3 extends over 15 amino acids. Germline CDR1 and CDR2: MNHEY and SMNVEV (reference sequence). The CDR3 loop reads CASSLSWTGGSEQFF. CDR3 DNA: TGTGCCAGCAGTTTATCGTGGACAGGGGGCAGCGAGCAGTTCTTC.

The J gene is TRBJ1-5, the V gene TRBV10-3; a possible D gene is TRBD1 (5 bases). Between the trimmed V and J ends, which lost 6 bases and 2 bases, there was a span of 11 bases. The CDR3 has 14 amino acids. Germline assignment: CDR1 ENHRY and CDR2 SYGVKD. For the CDR3, the DNA is TGTGCCATCAGCCAGGGAAGCGGCAATCAGCCCCAGCATTTT. Translated, it gives CAISQGSGNQPQHF.

With regard to this clone: The germline gene is not matched at one end of the junction; a read error may be the cause. This rearrangement joins TRBV29-1 to TRBJ2-7; 10 bases map to TRBD2. Germline CDR1 reads SQVTM; CDR2 reads ANQGSEA. There are 13 residues in the CDR3. The CDR3: CGVEQREGYEQYF. The CDR3 bases are TGCGGCGTTGAACAGCGGGAGGGCTACGAGCAGTACTTC.

This clone has only a few counts. The rearrangement uses TRBV19 and TRBJ1-5, with unresolved D. In germline, CDR1 is LNHDA, CDR2 SQIVND (reference sequence). V was trimmed by 3 bases and J by 4 bases, leaving 16 bases between them. The CDR3 has 16 amino acids. The CDR3 is CASSIGRVSGNQPQHF. CDR3 nucleotide sequence: TGTGCCAGTAGTATTGGGAGGGTCTCGGGGAATCAGCCCCAGCATTTT.